These 14 T cell receptor beta chains share one sample of origin, sequenced in a study of cytotoxic CD8 clonotypes in ibrutinib-treated CLL. Libraries were prepared by immunoSEQ multiplex PCR; TCRdb keeps only in-frame clonotypes and omits some of them. The sample includes approximately 190,000 clones, more than 75% of them seen just once. Sequencing was performed on PBMCs, taken after 12 months of ibrutinib treatment. These receptors were collected from a human donor with chronic lymphocytic leukemia.

This clone was seen a few times. V gene TRBV6-1 combines with J gene TRBJ2-7; D gene uncertain. Trimming took 11 bases from V and 0 from J, leaving 8 bases between them. This CDR3 region has 11 residues. Germline V lookup: CDR1 MNHNS, CDR2 SASEGT. CDR3 nucleotides: TGTGCCTGTGTCGACTCCTACGAGCAGTACTTC. Translation gives CACVDSYEQYF.

This chain connects TRBV9 to TRBJ1-1; D not certain. The CDR3 is 14 amino acids. V was shortened by 3 bases and J by 4 bases, with 13 bases between the two germline ends. CDR1 and CDR2 from the germline V gene are SGDLS and YYNGEE. The CDR3 reads CASSAPFGLTEAFF. The CDR3 nucleotides read TGTGCCAGCAGCGCCCCCTTTGGTCTCACTGAAGCTTTCTTT.

CDR3 in DNA: TGTGCCAGCAGTGTCTCCGGGACAGGACAGTACGAGCAGTACTTC. Translation: CASSVSGTGQYEQYF. The J gene is TRBJ2-7, the V gene TRBV6-5; TRBD1 matches 8 bases. CDR1 is MNHEY and CDR2 is SVGAGI in the germline V gene. The trim removed 5 bases at V and 4 bases at J, leaving 10 bases unmatched. The length of the CDR3 is 15 residues.

V gene TRBV5-6 combines with J gene TRBJ2-1, with 9 bases aligning to TRBD2. The V gene end was trimmed by 0 bases and the J gene end by 6 bases; junction bases not matched to a gene: 7. The CDR3 is 16 residues long. CDR1 is SGHDT, CDR2 YYEEEE, per germline. The CDR3 sequence is CASSLAITSGLNEQFF. The CDR3 nucleotides read TGTGCCAGCAGCTTGGCCATAACTAGCGGGCTCAATGAGCAGTTCTTC.

The CDR3 DNA reads as TGTGCCATCAGTTGGGACAGTCACGAGCAGTACTTC. It yields the protein CAISWDSHEQYF. The chain is built from TRBV10-3 and TRBJ2-7, with 7 bases that match TRBD1. Germline V lookup: CDR1 ENHRY, CDR2 SYGVKD. The CDR3 spans 12 residues. With 5 bases clipped from V and 5 bases from J, the junction kept 3 bases outside the gene matches.

This chain's CDR3 is CASSFRQGREKLFF. The CDR3 region has the DNA TGTGCCAGCAGTTTTCGACAGGGTAGGGAAAAACTGTTTTTT. This chain links TRBV28 with TRBJ1-4; 7 bases map to TRBD1. Per the germline V gene, CDR1 is MDHEN and CDR2 is SYDVKM. There are 14 residues in the CDR3. J gave up 8 bases and V 3 bases, and 6 bases lay outside the gene matches.

The chain combines TRBV6-5 with TRBJ1-1; 8 nucleotides line up with TRBD1. Germline CDR1 reads MNHEY; CDR2 reads SVGAGI. V gave up 0 bases and J gave up 11 bases; unmatched junction bases: 11. The CDR3 runs 15 residues. The CDR3 DNA sequence: TGTGCCAGCAGTTACTCGGACCAGGGGGCTATTGGGGCTTTCTTT. This gives the protein CASSYSDQGAIGAFF.

The chain couples TRBV7-9 to TRBJ1-2, with D maybe TRBD1 (6 bases). The length of the CDR3 is 12 residues. Germline lookup yields CDR1 SEHNR and CDR2 FQNEAQ (reference sequence). V lost 4 bases, J lost 11 bases, and 14 bases lay in between. In DNA, the CDR3 is TGTGCCAGCAGCTCCACAGGGACGGTATACACCTTC. Translating gives CASSSTGTVYTF.

This clone was counted between two and nine times. The V call is TRBV19, the J call TRBJ1-5; D might be TRBD1 (6 bases). V shed 7 bases and J shed 6 bases, with 16 bases lying between them. Germline V gives CDR1 LNHDA, CDR2 SQIVND (reference sequence). There are 14 residues in the CDR3. The CDR3 here is CASTYTGFGQPQHF. The CDR3 nucleotides are TGTGCCAGTACCTATACAGGGTTTGGTCAGCCCCAGCATTTT.

The rearrangement joins TRBV7-9 to TRBJ1-2; D not certain. Germline V gene sequence: CDR1 SEHNR, CDR2 FQNEAQ (reference sequence). V was trimmed by 7 bases and J by 8 bases, leaving 17 bases between them. The CDR3 consists of 13 residues. CDR3 sequence: CASTANQLGGYTF. The CDR3, as DNA: TGTGCCAGCACGGCGAACCAACTAGGGGGCTACACCTTC.

The CDR3 loop is CASSLKENGYTF. CDR3 nucleotides: TGTGCCAGCAGCTTGAAGGAGAATGGCTACACCTTC. The rearrangement uses TRBV5-4 and TRBJ1-2; unclear D gene. This CDR3 is 12 amino acids long. CDR1 and CDR2 (germline): SGHNT, YYREEE (reference sequence). Trimming shortened V by 1 base and J by 6 bases, and 7 bases separated the two germline ends.

The rearrangement uses TRBV27 and TRBJ1-4; TRBD1 matches 8 bases. V dropped 5 bases and J dropped 8; count of bases not matched to a gene: 7. Germline CDR1 and CDR2: MNHEY and SMNVEV (reference sequence). CDR3 size: 14 residues. DNA for the CDR3: TGTGCCAGCAGTCCAAGACAGGGGAGGGAAAAACTGTTTTTT. Translation gives CASSPRQGREKLFF.

The V and J genes are TRBV11-2 and TRBJ1-2, with D unclear. The germline gives CDR1 SGHAT, CDR2 FQNNGV. The CDR3 loop spans 12 amino acids. V was shortened by 0 bases and J by 13 bases, with 12 bases between the two germline ends. DNA for the CDR3: TGTGCCAGCAGCTTAGAAGCAGGACTCGCCACCTTC. Translating it yields CASSLEAGLATF.

The chain employs TRBV9 and TRBJ2-3; 7 positions agree with TRBD2. CDR3 size: 15 residues. Looked up from germline, CDR1 is SGDLS and CDR2 is YYNGEE. V lost 0 bases, J lost 4 bases, and 5 bases stayed unmatched. The CDR3 loop is CASSVVVAGADTQYF. CDR3 nucleotide sequence: TGTGCCAGCAGCGTAGTAGTCGCGGGGGCAGATACGCAGTATTTT.